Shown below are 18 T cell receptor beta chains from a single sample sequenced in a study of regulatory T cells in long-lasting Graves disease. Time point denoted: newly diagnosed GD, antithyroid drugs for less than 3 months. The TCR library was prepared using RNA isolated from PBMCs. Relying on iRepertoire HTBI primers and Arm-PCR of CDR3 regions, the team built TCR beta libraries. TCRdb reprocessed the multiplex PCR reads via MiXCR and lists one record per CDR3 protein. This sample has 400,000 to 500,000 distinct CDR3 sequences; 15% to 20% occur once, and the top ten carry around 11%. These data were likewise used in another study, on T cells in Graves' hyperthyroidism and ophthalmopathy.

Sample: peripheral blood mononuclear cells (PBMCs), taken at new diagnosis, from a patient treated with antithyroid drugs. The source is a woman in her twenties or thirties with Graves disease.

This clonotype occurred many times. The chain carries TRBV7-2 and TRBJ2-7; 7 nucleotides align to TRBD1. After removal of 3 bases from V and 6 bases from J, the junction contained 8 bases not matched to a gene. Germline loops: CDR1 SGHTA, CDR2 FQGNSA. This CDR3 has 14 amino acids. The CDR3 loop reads CASSFYRGDIEQYF. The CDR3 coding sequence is TGTGCCAGCAGCTTTTACAGGGGCGATATCGAGCAGTACTTC.

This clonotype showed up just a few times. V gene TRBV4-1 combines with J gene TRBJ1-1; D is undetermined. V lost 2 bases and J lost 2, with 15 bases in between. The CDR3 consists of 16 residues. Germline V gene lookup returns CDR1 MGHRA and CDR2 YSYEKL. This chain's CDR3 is CASSQWGGIPNTEAFF. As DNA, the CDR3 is TGCGCCAGCAGCCAATGGGGTGGGATCCCCAACACTGAAGCTTTCTTT.

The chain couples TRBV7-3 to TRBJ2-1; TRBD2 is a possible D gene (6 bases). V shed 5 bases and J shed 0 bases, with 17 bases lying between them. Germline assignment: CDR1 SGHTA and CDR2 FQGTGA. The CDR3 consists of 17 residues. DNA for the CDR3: TGTGCCAGCAGCCCACTAGACGGGGGAAACTCCTACAATGAGCAGTTCTTC. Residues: CASSPLDGGNSYNEQFF.

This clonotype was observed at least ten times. The CDR3 is CASSLWSGNEQFF. In nucleotides, the CDR3 is TGTGCCAGCAGCTTATGGTCGGGCAATGAGCAGTTCTTC. This chain connects TRBV7-2 to TRBJ2-1; the D is unclear. This CDR3 spans 13 amino acids. The V end lost 2 bases, the J end lost 6 bases, and 8 bases lay between the germline ends. Germline V gene data show CDR1 as SGHTA and CDR2 as FQGNSA.

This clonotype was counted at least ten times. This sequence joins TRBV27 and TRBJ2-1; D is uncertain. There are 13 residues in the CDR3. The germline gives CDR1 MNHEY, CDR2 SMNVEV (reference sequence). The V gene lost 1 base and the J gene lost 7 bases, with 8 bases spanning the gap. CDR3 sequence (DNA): TGTGCCAGCAGTTTATACGGGTTGAATGAGCAGTTCTTC. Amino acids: CASSLYGLNEQFF.

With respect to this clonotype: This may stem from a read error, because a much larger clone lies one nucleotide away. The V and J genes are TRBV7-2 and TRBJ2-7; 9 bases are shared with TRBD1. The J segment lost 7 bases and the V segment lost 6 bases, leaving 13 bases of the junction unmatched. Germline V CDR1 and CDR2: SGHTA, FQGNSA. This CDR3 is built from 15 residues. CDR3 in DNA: TGTGCCAGCAGTGCCGGGACAGGGACCTACAATGAGCAGTACTTC. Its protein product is CASSAGTGTYNEQYF.

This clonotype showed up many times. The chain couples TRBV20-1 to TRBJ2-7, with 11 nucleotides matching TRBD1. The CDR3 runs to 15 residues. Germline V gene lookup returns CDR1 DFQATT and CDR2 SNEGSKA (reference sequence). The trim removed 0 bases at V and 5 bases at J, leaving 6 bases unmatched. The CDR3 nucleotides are TGCAGTGCTAGAGAGGTTCGGACAGGGGGCCACGAGCAGTACTTC. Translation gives CSAREVRTGGHEQYF.

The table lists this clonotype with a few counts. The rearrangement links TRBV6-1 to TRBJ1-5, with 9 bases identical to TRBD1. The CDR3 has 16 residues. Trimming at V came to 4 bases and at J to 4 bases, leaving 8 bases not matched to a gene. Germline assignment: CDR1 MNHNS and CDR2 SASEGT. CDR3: CASSASGTGLNQPQHF. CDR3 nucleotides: TGTGCCAGCAGTGCATCCGGGACAGGGTTGAATCAGCCCCAGCATTTT.

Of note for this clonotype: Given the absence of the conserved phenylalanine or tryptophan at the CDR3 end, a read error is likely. CDR3 DNA: TGCGCCAGCAGCTTGATAGTCAACACCCACGAGCAGTACTTA. Amino acid sequence: CASSLIVNTHEQYL. This chain links TRBV5-1 with TRBJ2-7; no clear D. Per the germline V gene, CDR1 is SGHRS and CDR2 is YFSETQ. The V end lost 1 base, the J end lost 5 bases, and 13 bases lay between the germline ends. The CDR3 consists of 14 residues.

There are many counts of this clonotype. This CDR3 reads CASTIRTSGRYNEQFF. The CDR3, as DNA: TGTGCCAGCACCATCAGGACTAGCGGGAGATACAATGAGCAGTTCTTC. The chain has TRBV28 and TRBJ2-1, with 13 bases matching TRBD2. This CDR3 is built from 16 residues. Per the germline V gene, CDR1 is MDHEN and CDR2 is SYDVKM. Trimming took 7 bases from V and 4 from J; bases not matched to a gene: 7.

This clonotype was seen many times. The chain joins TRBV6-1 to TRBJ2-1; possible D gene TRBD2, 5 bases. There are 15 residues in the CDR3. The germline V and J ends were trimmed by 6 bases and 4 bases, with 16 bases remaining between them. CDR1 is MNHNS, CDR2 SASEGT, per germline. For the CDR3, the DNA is TGTGCCAGCAGCTCTAGGGTTCGGGGTTACAATGAGCAGTTCTTC. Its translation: CASSSRVRGYNEQFF.

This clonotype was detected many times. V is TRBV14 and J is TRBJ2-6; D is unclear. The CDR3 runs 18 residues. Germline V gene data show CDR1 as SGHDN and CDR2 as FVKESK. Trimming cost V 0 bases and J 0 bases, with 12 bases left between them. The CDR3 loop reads CASSQEWITLSGANVLTF. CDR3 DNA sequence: TGTGCCAGCAGCCAAGAATGGATCACACTCTCTGGGGCCAACGTCCTGACTTTC.

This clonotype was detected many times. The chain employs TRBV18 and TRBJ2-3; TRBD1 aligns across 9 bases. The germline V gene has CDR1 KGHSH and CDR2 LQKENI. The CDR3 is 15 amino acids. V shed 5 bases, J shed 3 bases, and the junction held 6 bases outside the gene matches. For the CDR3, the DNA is TGTGCCAGCTCAGCTCGAGGACAGGGGACAGATACGCAGTATTTT. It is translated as CASSARGQGTDTQYF.

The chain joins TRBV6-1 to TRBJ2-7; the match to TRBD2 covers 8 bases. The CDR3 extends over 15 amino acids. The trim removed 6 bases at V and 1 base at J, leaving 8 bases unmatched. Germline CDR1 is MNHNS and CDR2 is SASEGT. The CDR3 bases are TGTGCCAGCAGCCGGATACTAGCGGCGTCCTACGAGCAGTACTTC. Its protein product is CASSRILAASYEQYF.

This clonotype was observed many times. CDR3 bases: TGTGCCAGCAGCTTAGGCAGGGACACTGAAGCTTTCTTT. Protein: CASSLGRDTEAFF. V usage is TRBV27 and J usage is TRBJ1-1, with D perhaps matching TRBD1 (5 bases). CDR1 is MNHEY, CDR2 SMNVEV, per germline (reference sequence). V was pared by 6 bases and J by 3 bases, with 11 bases between. The CDR3 has 13 amino acids.

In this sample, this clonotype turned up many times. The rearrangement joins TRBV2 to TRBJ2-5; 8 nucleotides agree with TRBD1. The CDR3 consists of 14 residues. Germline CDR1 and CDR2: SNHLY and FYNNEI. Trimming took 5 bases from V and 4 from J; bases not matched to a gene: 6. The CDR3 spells CASSMGQDTETQYF. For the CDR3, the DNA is TGTGCCAGCAGTATGGGACAGGACACAGAGACCCAGTACTTC.

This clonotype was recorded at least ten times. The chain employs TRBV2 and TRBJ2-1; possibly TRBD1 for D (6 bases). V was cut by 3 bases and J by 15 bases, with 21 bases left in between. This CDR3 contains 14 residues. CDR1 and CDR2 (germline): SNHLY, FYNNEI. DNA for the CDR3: TGTGCCAGCAGTGAGTGGAATAGGGGGTTGACCGTGTTCTTC. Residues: CASSEWNRGLTVFF.

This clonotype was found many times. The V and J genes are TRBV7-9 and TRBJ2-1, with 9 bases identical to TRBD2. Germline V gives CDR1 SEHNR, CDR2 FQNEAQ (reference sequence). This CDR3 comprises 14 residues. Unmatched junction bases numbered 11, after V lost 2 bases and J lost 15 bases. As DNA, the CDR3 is TGTGCCAGCAGCTTACATCAAGGCGGGAGGGTTCTGTTCTTC. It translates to CASSLHQGGRVLFF.